A selection of T cell receptor beta chains follows, all from one sample in a study of Ad26.COV2.S vaccination and SARS-CoV-2 variants. The table came from immunoSEQ multiplex PCR; TCRdb's copy has only in-frame clones and leaves some out. The table records about 410,000 clones, about 92% of them present only once. The starting material was peripheral blood, obtained in a trial of Ad26.COV2.S vaccine versus placebo. Source of these receptors: a person between 18 and 59 years old who received the Ad26.COV2.S COVID-19 vaccine or a placebo. Both conserved end residues are part of each CDR3. The D gene is left open where the match is weak. Where a row states a size, it is once, few, many or the class of an expanded clone; other rows omit it.

D	size	V	J	DNA	CDR3
NA	NA	TRBV6-2/TRBV6-3	TRBJ2-1	TGTGCCAGCAGCACCCACCGGGACCCCGCGTTCTTC	CASSTHRDPAFF
TRBD2	NA	TRBV19	TRBJ2-2	TGTGCCAGTAGTATACGAGAGCGGGGGGACACCGGGGAGCTGTTTTTT	CASSIRERGDTGELFF
TRBD1	NA	TRBV4-3	TRBJ1-2	TGCGCCAGCAGCCAACCTAACAAGAGACAGGGGGCTTCTAACTATGGCTACACCTTC	CASSQPNKRQGASNYGYTF
NA	NA	TRBV18	TRBJ2-7	TGTGCCAGCTCACCACCTGGGTTCCTGGACACGGCCTACGAGCAGTACTTC	CASSPPGFLDTAYEQYF
NA	NA	TRBV10-1	TRBJ2-2	TGCGCCAGCAGTGAGGGGATCAACACCGGGGAGCTGTTTTTT	CASSEGINTGELFF
TRBD2	NA	TRBV11-3	TRBJ2-3	TGTGCCAGCAGCTTAGGACTAGCGCCCCCCGATACGCAGTATTTT	CASSLGLAPPDTQYF
TRBD1	few	TRBV4-1	TRBJ1-2	TGCGCCAGCAGCCCAGACAGGGTTGACTATGGCTACACCTTC	CASSPDRVDYGYTF
NA	NA	TRBV7-2	TRBJ2-7	TGTGCCAGCAGCTTCAACCGGGACATAGGCCCATACGAGCAGTACTTC	CASSFNRDIGPYEQYF
TRBD2	NA	TRBV11-2	TRBJ2-1	TGTGCCAGCAGCTTAGAAGCTAGCGGGGGTTTCTATGAGCAGTTCTTC	CASSLEASGGFYEQFF
NA	once	TRBV15	TRBJ2-7	TGTGCCACCAGGTATGCCAGTTCCTACGAGCAGTACTTC	CATRYASSYEQYF
TRBD1	NA	TRBV28	TRBJ2-7	TGTGCCAGCAGCCCAGGGGGTAGCTCCTACGAGCAGTACTTC	CASSPGGSSYEQYF
TRBD1	NA	TRBV5-6	TRBJ1-5	TGTGCCAGTACCCGGGACAGGGGGATGGGCAATCAGCCCCAGCATTTT	CASTRDRGMGNQPQHF
TRBD1	NA	TRBV6-6	TRBJ2-7	TGTGCCAGCAGGACCGGGACAGGGGTGGCCGAGCAGTACTTC	CASRTGTGVAEQYF
NA	NA	TRBV28	TRBJ1-2	TGTGCCAGCGGACCGATTCAGGGGAACTATGGCTACACCTTC	CASGPIQGNYGYTF
TRBD2	NA	TRBV6-5	TRBJ2-2	TGTGCCAGCAGTTGGGCGGGGGCGAACACCGGGGAGCTGTTTTTT	CASSWAGANTGELFF
TRBD1	NA	TRBV19	TRBJ2-1	TGTGCCTCCAGGGGGTACTCCTACAATGAGCAGTTCTTC	CASRGYSYNEQFF
NA	NA	TRBV6-6	TRBJ2-2	TGTGCCAGCAGGGGACGGGTACAGGCCACCGGGGAGCTGTTTTTT	CASRGRVQATGELFF
NA	NA	TRBV4-1	TRBJ2-3	TGCGCCAGCAGCTCCCGGACAGAGTTAGATACGCAGTATTTT	CASSSRTELDTQYF
NA	NA	TRBV21-1	TRBJ2-7	TGTGCCAGCAGCATTACCCGGGACAGAAGTTTCTACGAGCAGTACTTC	CASSITRDRSFYEQYF
NA	NA	TRBV6-4	TRBJ1-6	TGTGCCAGCAGTGACTCTCTATGGGTTTCACCCCTCCACTTT	CASSDSLWVSPLHF
TRBD2	NA	TRBV7-9	TRBJ2-5	TGTGCCAGCAGCCCTACCCAACTAGCGGGGGAGACCCAGTACTTC	CASSPTQLAGETQYF
NA	NA	TRBV21-1	TRBJ2-1	TGTGCCAGCAGCAACCCGAGCTGCCATGAGCAGTTCTTC	CASSNPSCHEQFF
NA	NA	TRBV28	TRBJ1-5	TGTGCCAGCATCCGGCAGCATACCTTTCAGCCCCAGCATTTT	CASIRQHTFQPQHF
NA	NA	TRBV9	TRBJ2-7	TGTGCCAGCAGCGCGGAAGCGTCGGGACATCGATACGAGCAGTACTTC	CASSAEASGHRYEQYF
NA	NA	TRBV10-3	TRBJ2-5	TGTGCCATCAGTGAGTCGTTCGGGGAGACCCAGTACTTC	CAISESFGETQYF
NA	NA	TRBV27	TRBJ1-1	TGTGCCAGCAGTCCCCTCATACAGACTGAAGCTTTCTTT	CASSPLIQTEAFF
NA	NA	TRBV19	TRBJ2-7	TGTGCCAGTAGTATAGATCTGGGTCAATACGAGCAGTACTTC	CASSIDLGQYEQYF
NA	NA	TRBV9	TRBJ2-5	TGTGCCAGCAGCGTAGCCACACAGGGCGGGGAGACCCAGTACTTC	CASSVATQGGETQYF
NA	once	TRBV9	TRBJ2-7	TGTGCCAGCAGCTTACGGGACTCGGCTGCCTACGAGCAGTACTTC	CASSLRDSAAYEQYF
NA	NA	TRBV7-9	TRBJ2-3	TGTGCCAGCAGCTTAAGCAGAAACACAGATACGCAGTATTTT	CASSLSRNTDTQYF
NA	NA	TRBV25-1	TRBJ1-3	TGTGCCAGCAGTGAATTCACGACCCCGGGAAACACCATATATTTT	CASSEFTTPGNTIYF
NA	NA	TRBV7-2	TRBJ2-2	TGTGCCAGCAGCGAACTAGGAGGGGTCGCCGGGGAGCTGTTTTTT	CASSELGGVAGELFF
NA	NA	TRBV28	TRBJ2-2	TGTGCCAGCAGTTCGGCGAAGTTGGACACCGGGGAGCTGTTTTTT	CASSSAKLDTGELFF
NA	NA	TRBV7-2	TRBJ2-7	TGTGCCAGCAGCCCGCAGTCCTACGAGCAGTACTTC	CASSPQSYEQYF
NA	NA	TRBV5-1	TRBJ1-2	TGCGCCAGCAGCTTGGACAGGGTTGGCTACACCTTC	CASSLDRVGYTF
NA	NA	TRBV27	TRBJ2-3	TGTGCCAGCAGTTTTACAGGGCGCACAGATACGCAGTATTTT	CASSFTGRTDTQYF
TRBD1	NA	TRBV12-3/TRBV12-4	TRBJ1-2	TGTGCCAGCAGCGCTGACAGGGATCCTGGCTACACCTTC	CASSADRDPGYTF
NA	NA	TRBV6-1	TRBJ2-7	TGTGCCAGCAGTGAAGTAGAGGCCTACGAGCAGTACTTC	CASSEVEAYEQYF
NA	once	TRBV30	TRBJ2-1	TGTGCCTGGAGGTCGAGAGGGCTCTCCTACAATGAGCAGTTCTTC	CAWRSRGLSYNEQFF
NA	NA	TRBV3-1/TRBV3-2	TRBJ1-2	TGTGCCAGCAGCCAAGATTGGAGGAGCCAGGGAGGGTATGGCTACACCTTC	CASSQDWRSQGGYGYTF
NA	many	TRBV12-2	TRBJ2-7	TGTGCAAGTCGCTTAGACTACGAGCAGTACTTC	CASRLDYEQYF
TRBD2	once	TRBV6-4	TRBJ2-3	TGTGCCAGCCCTATAGCGGGGGGGAGCACAGATACGCAGTATTTT	CASPIAGGSTDTQYF
NA	NA	TRBV6-5	TRBJ1-3	TGTGCCAGCAGTTCCTGGACTGGAAACACCATATATTTT	CASSSWTGNTIYF
NA	NA	TRBV5-1	TRBJ1-4	TGCGCCAGCAGCTCTACTACCGGGCCAGCAGAAAAACTGTTTTTT	CASSSTTGPAEKLFF
NA	few	TRBV5-5	TRBJ1-2	TGTGCCAGCAGCCCCCGGGGAGACTATGGCTACACCTTC	CASSPRGDYGYTF
NA	NA	TRBV6-5	TRBJ1-2	TGTGCCAGCAGTTACGTGCTGGGCTTTGCTAACTATGGCTACACCTTC	CASSYVLGFANYGYTF
NA	NA	TRBV2	TRBJ2-6	TGTGCCAGCAGTGATCGTGGGGGGGCCAACGTCCTGACTTTC	CASSDRGGANVLTF
NA	once	TRBV15	TRBJ2-7	TGTGCCACCAGCCTCCTTCGGTCCTACGAGCAGTACTTC	CATSLLRSYEQYF
TRBD1	NA	TRBV4-3	TRBJ2-5	TGCGCCAGCAGCCAAAGGACAGGGGAGACCCAGTACTTC	CASSQRTGETQYF
NA	NA	TRBV7-2	TRBJ2-7	TGTGCCAGCAGCTCATACCTGGGCCACTCCTACGAGCAGTACTTC	CASSSYLGHSYEQYF
NA	NA	TRBV7-9	TRBJ1-5	TGTGCCAGCAGCTTAGGGGACAACTATCAGCCCCAGCATTTT	CASSLGDNYQPQHF
TRBD1	NA	TRBV28	TRBJ2-7	TGTGCCAGCAGTTTATCGGCAGGGGGCGCCTACGAGCAGTACTTC	CASSLSAGGAYEQYF